Presented here are 23 T cell receptor beta chains from one specimen sequenced in a study of Tregs in tolerant kidney transplant recipients. Data came from immunoSEQ multiplex PCR; TCRdb stores just in-frame clones and leaves some out. The sample records 90,000 or so clones, approximately 92% being singletons. The material sequenced was CD8+ T cells from blood. These TCRs come from a human donor in good health.

V is TRBV7-9 and J is TRBJ2-7; D is undetermined. In germline, CDR1 is SEHNR, CDR2 FQNEAQ (reference sequence). V was clipped by 0 bases and J by 4 bases, with 10 bases between them. This CDR3 is built from 14 residues. CDR3 residues: CASSLALQPYEQYF. CDR3 in DNA: TGTGCCAGCAGCTTAGCGCTACAGCCTTACGAGCAGTACTTC.

The CDR3 loop is CATWSGLAWTDTQYF. CDR3 in DNA: TGTGCCACCTGGTCGGGACTAGCGTGGACAGATACGCAGTATTTT. This chain connects TRBV19 to TRBJ2-3, with 10 positions matching TRBD2. V lost 10 bases to trimming and J lost 3 bases; unmatched junction nucleotides: 10. The germline gives CDR1 LNHDA, CDR2 SQIVND (reference sequence). This CDR3 has 15 residues.

The chain couples TRBV13 to TRBJ2-7, with D possibly being TRBD1 (6 bases). The CDR3 sequence is 14 residues long. V was shortened by 4 bases and J by 2 bases, with 12 bases between the two germline ends. Germline V gene data show CDR1 as PRHDT and CDR2 as FYEKMQ (reference sequence). The CDR3 loop is CASSYPGQAYEQYF. In DNA form, the CDR3 reads TGTGCCAGCAGCTATCCGGGACAAGCCTACGAGCAGTACTTC.

V gene TRBV27 combines with J gene TRBJ2-1, with 12 bases fitting TRBD2. CDR1 is MNHEY, CDR2 SMNVEV, per germline (reference sequence). This CDR3 spans 16 amino acids. The J segment lost 8 bases and the V segment lost 2 bases, leaving 7 bases of the junction unmatched. The CDR3 reads CASSLGTSGSVYEQFF. The CDR3 bases are TGTGCCAGCAGTTTAGGGACTAGCGGGTCTGTCTATGAGCAGTTCTTC.

The V call is TRBV7-6, the J call TRBJ2-2; weak D call: TRBD2 (6 bases). Trimming removed 8 bases from V and 6 bases from J, with 25 bases in between. The V gene's germline CDR1 is SGHVS and CDR2 FNYEAQ. This CDR3 spans 17 amino acids. The CDR3 is CASHLNSGGKDAGELFF. Written as DNA, the CDR3 is TGTGCCAGCCACCTAAATAGCGGAGGGAAGGACGCCGGGGAGCTGTTTTTT.

The rearrangement joins TRBV13 to TRBJ2-7; D possibly corresponds to TRBD2 (6 bases). The V gene lost 5 bases and the J gene lost 0 bases, with 11 bases spanning the gap. CDR3 length equals 14 residues. CDR1 is PRHDT, CDR2 FYEKMQ, per germline (reference sequence). As DNA, the CDR3 is TGTGCCAGCAGCCCGGGACTGAGCTCCTACGAGCAGTACTTC. Translated: CASSPGLSSYEQYF. Full variable domain (outside the CDR3, taken from reference TRBV13 and TRBJ2-7): AAGVIQSPRHLIKEKRETATLKCYPIPRHDTVYWYQQGPGQDPQFLISFYEKMQSDKGSIPDRFSAQQFSDYHSELNMSSLELGDSALYFCASSPGLSSYEQYFGPGTRLTVT.

V gene TRBV4-1 combines with J gene TRBJ1-1, with 9 bases that match TRBD1. There are 15 residues in the CDR3. Losses at the gene ends were 3 bases for V and 5 bases for J; bases not matched to a gene: 7. CDR1 is MGHRA and CDR2 is YSYEKL in the germline V gene. The CDR3 reads CASSHNRGRGTEAFF. Written as DNA, the CDR3 is TGCGCCAGCAGCCACAACAGGGGGCGAGGGACTGAAGCTTTCTTT.

The chain is built from TRBV10-1 and TRBJ1-1; D unclear. V was pared by 7 bases and J by 0 bases, with 18 bases between. The germline gives CDR1 WNHNN, CDR2 SYGVQD (reference sequence). The CDR3 has 16 residues. In DNA, the CDR3 is TGCGCCAGCACCGACCGACTTGACCCCATGAACACTGAAGCTTTCTTT. It encodes CASTDRLDPMNTEAFF.

The chain links TRBV5-6 to TRBJ2-7, with 7 bases identical to TRBD1. V lost 2 bases and J lost 3; bases outside the gene matches: 11. The CDR3 runs 16 residues. CDR1 and CDR2 (germline): SGHDT, YYEEEE. For the CDR3, the DNA is TGTGCCAGCAGCTTACAGGGTGGCAGGGGGTTCTACGAGCAGTACTTC. It is translated as CASSLQGGRGFYEQYF.

The rearrangement joins TRBV27 to TRBJ2-7; perhaps D is TRBD1 or TRBD2 (5 bases each). Germline V lookup: CDR1 MNHEY, CDR2 SMNVEV (reference sequence). This CDR3 has 13 amino acids. V was shortened by 6 bases and J by 4 bases, with 13 bases between the two germline ends. The CDR3: CASRGTNRYEQYF. CDR3 nucleotides: TGTGCCAGCAGAGGGACCAACAGGTACGAGCAGTACTTC.

This rearrangement joins TRBV19 to TRBJ1-2, with D possibly matching TRBD1 (6 bases). Germline-derived CDR1 and CDR2 are LNHDA and SQIVND (reference sequence). Trimming removed 2 bases from V and 4 bases from J, with 23 bases in between. There are 18 residues in the CDR3. The CDR3 coding sequence is TGTGCCAGTAGTATACCGACTGGACAGTCCAAATATCCCTATGGCTACACCTTC. As protein: CASSIPTGQSKYPYGYTF.

V and J are TRBV4-1 and TRBJ1-2; D remains unclear. The V gene's germline CDR1 is MGHRA and CDR2 YSYEKL. The CDR3 contains 16 residues. The ends were cut back, 0 bases at V and 1 base at J, with 12 bases in the middle. Written as DNA, the CDR3 is TGCGCCAGCAGCCAAGAGCTGATGGTTAATAACTATGGCTACACCTTC. It encodes CASSQELMVNNYGYTF.

This clone came up once. The genes are TRBV5-1 and TRBJ1-1; D might be TRBD1 (5 bases). This CDR3 comprises 15 residues. The germline V gene encodes CDR1 SGHRS and CDR2 YFSETQ. Trimming shortened V by 3 bases and J by 3 bases, and 15 bases separated the two germline ends. CDR3: CASSSRGVGDTEAFF. The CDR3 DNA reads as TGCGCCAGCAGCTCCCGGGGGGTGGGAGACACTGAAGCTTTCTTT.

This chain connects TRBV2 to TRBJ2-3, with D maybe TRBD1 (5 bases). The germline V gene encodes CDR1 SNHLY and CDR2 FYNNEI. V gave up 10 bases and J gave up 0 bases, with 17 bases separating them. This CDR3 is built from 15 residues. This CDR3 is CATSGATTSTDTQYF. CDR3 DNA sequence: TGTGCCACCTCTGGGGCGACCACTAGCACAGATACGCAGTATTTT.

The V and J genes are TRBV19 and TRBJ2-1, with 9 bases lining up with TRBD1. Germline CDR1 LNHDA, CDR2 SQIVND (reference sequence). The ends lost 1 base at V and 7 bases at J; junction bases unmatched: 11. This CDR3 has 17 amino acids. The CDR3 bases are TGTGCCAGTAGTATAGTTTATGTGACAGGGGGTGGGAATGAGCAGTTCTTC. Translating it yields CASSIVYVTGGGNEQFF. Looking up the rest from reference TRBV19 and TRBJ2-1 gives the full variable domain: DGGITQSPKYLFRKEGQNVTLSCEQNLNHDAMYWYRQDPGQGLRLIYYSQIVNDFQKGDIAEGYSVSREKKESFPLTVTSAQKNPTAFYLCASSIVYVTGGGNEQFFGPGTRLTVL.

The CDR3, as DNA: TGTGCCTGGAGGGTTTACAACGCAGATACGCAGTATTTT. Translating gives CAWRVYNADTQYF. The chain links TRBV30 to TRBJ2-3; D gene unclear. The CDR3 is made up of 13 amino acids. V lost 3 bases and J 4 bases, leaving 11 bases between the germline ends. CDR1 and CDR2 (germline): GTSNPN, SVGIG (reference sequence).

CDR3 sequence: CASSVDRDGRGSYEQYF. The CDR3, as DNA: TGTGCCAGCAGCGTGGACAGGGACGGCCGGGGCTCCTACGAGCAGTACTTC. This chain uses TRBV11-2 with TRBJ2-7; TRBD1 agrees at 8 bases. The germline gives CDR1 SGHAT, CDR2 FQNNGV. There are 17 residues in the CDR3. V trimming: 5 bases; J trimming: 0 bases; junction bases outside the gene matches: 12. The whole variable domain, remainder taken from reference TRBV11-2 and TRBJ2-7, is EAGVAQSPRYKIIEKRQSVAFWCNPISGHATLYWYQQILGQGPKLLIQFQNNGVVDDSQLPKDRFSAERLKGVDSTLKIQPAKLEDSAVYLCASSVDRDGRGSYEQYFGPGTRLTVT.

The chain couples TRBV4-1 to TRBJ1-1; TRBD1 is a possible D gene (5 bases). Germline CDR1 reads MGHRA; CDR2 reads YSYEKL. Trimming left V 4 bases short and J 4 bases short, with 19 bases between. CDR3 size: 16 residues. CDR3 residues: CASSLEGQGQGTEAFF. The CDR3 DNA follows: TGCGCCAGCAGCCTCGAGGGTCAGGGCCAGGGCACTGAAGCTTTCTTT.

The count of this clone is one. The gene calls are TRBV4-1 and TRBJ2-3; 7 bases fit TRBD2. Trimming at V came to 3 bases and at J to 1 base, leaving 4 bases not matched to a gene. CDR1 MGHRA and CDR2 YSYEKL come from the germline V gene. The CDR3 has 15 residues. The CDR3 spells CASSQRERRTDTQYF. DNA for the CDR3: TGCGCCAGCAGCCAGCGGGAGCGTCGCACAGATACGCAGTATTTT.

The chain couples TRBV30 to TRBJ1-2; 9 nucleotides align to TRBD1. CDR3 length: 15 amino acids. With V trimmed by 5 bases and J by 7 bases, 14 bases remained unmatched. Germline-derived CDR1 and CDR2 are GTSNPN and SVGIG (reference sequence). CDR3 DNA: TGTGCCTGGGTGCCCGTCTGGGGGACAGGGTCTGGCTACACCTTC. This codes for CAWVPVWGTGSGYTF.

The V and J genes are TRBV4-1 and TRBJ1-5; D ambiguous. The CDR3 spans 17 residues. Germline V gene sequence: CDR1 MGHRA, CDR2 YSYEKL. The V end was cut by 4 bases, the J end by 9 bases, with 25 bases between. The CDR3 nucleotides read TGCGCCAGCAGCCTCAGGTTATCGGCGGGAGATCTAGGGCCCCAGCATTTT. Its protein is CASSLRLSAGDLGPQHF.

This rearrangement joins TRBV18 to TRBJ2-7, with 8 bases aligning to TRBD2. Germline V CDR1 and CDR2: KGHSH, LQKENI. Losses at the gene ends were 0 bases for V and 5 bases for J; bases not matched to a gene: 12. The CDR3 contains 17 residues. The CDR3 DNA follows: TGTGCCAGCTCACCACCCGGGAGAGCGGGGGTCCTCCACGAGCAGTACTTC. Its translation is CASSPPGRAGVLHEQYF. The full variable domain, in which reference TRBV18 and TRBJ2-7 provide the parts outside the CDR3, is NAGVMQNPRHLVRRRGQEARLRCSPMKGHSHVYWYRQLPEEGLKFMVYLQKENIIDESGMPKERFSAEFPKEGPSILRIQQVVRGDSAAYFCASSPPGRAGVLHEQYFGPGTRLTVT.

The chain uses TRBV10-3 and TRBJ2-2; 9 bases are shared with TRBD2. The CDR3 sequence is 19 residues long. Germline V lookup: CDR1 ENHRY, CDR2 SYGVKD. The V and J ends lost 4 bases and 1 base, in that order; junction bases with no gene match: 13. CDR3 DNA sequence: TGTGCCATCAGTGCCAGAGTTCCCGCGGGAGGGATGAACACCGGGGAGCTGTTTTTT. Translating gives CAISARVPAGGMNTGELFF.